These 16 T cell receptor beta chains were all obtained from the same sample, sequenced in a study of T-cell reconstitution after alpha-beta-depleted transplantation in children. Construction of the TCRbeta library involved unique molecular identifiers. TCRdb ran MiXCR on the PCR reads and lists one entry per CDR3 protein. The sample yields hundreds of thousands of distinct CDR3 sequences, about a tenth seen once. The sample here was PBMCs from the stem cell graft donor, taken from the stem cell graft. Receptor source: a human donor who donated a stem cell graft to a child with SCID.

This clonotype was seen ten or more times. J is TRBJ2-3 and V is TRBV20-1; D remains unclear. This CDR3 contains 16 residues. Looked up from germline, CDR1 is DFQATT and CDR2 is SNEGSKA (reference sequence). V was cut by 1 base and J by 0 bases, with 14 bases left in between. CDR3 residues: CSARGRATTSTDTQYF. The CDR3, as DNA: TGCAGTGCTAGAGGAAGAGCGACAACTAGCACAGATACGCAGTATTTT.

The chain uses TRBV12-5 and TRBJ1-1, with D unresolved. Trimming took 0 bases from V and 0 from J, leaving 5 bases between them. CDR3 length equals 14 residues. CDR1 LGHNT and CDR2 FRNRAP come from the germline V gene. The CDR3 spells CASGLVEVNTEAFF. Here the CDR3 DNA reads TGTGCTAGTGGTTTGGTAGAAGTGAACACTGAAGCTTTCTTT.

This clonotype was seen a few times. V usage is TRBV12-3 or TRBV12-4 and J usage is TRBJ1-6, with no clear D. This CDR3 region has 15 residues. Trimming removed 5 bases at V and 2 bases at J, with 10 bases between. CDR3 sequence: CASSRQGTYNSPLHF. The CDR3, as DNA: TGTGCCAGCAGTCGACAAGGCACCTATAATTCACCCCTCCACTTT.

The V call is TRBV5-6, the J call TRBJ2-4, with D possibly TRBD2 on 5 matching bases. Germline CDR1 SGHDT, CDR2 YYEEEE. With 5 bases removed from V and 0 bases from J, the gap between germline ends came to 21 bases. The CDR3 is made up of 18 amino acids. The DNA of the CDR3 is TGTGCCAGCAGTAACACTTGGAGGAAGGAGTTAGCCAAAAACATTCAGTACTTC. Its protein is CASSNTWRKELAKNIQYF.

A few counts support this clonotype. The genes are TRBV12-3 or TRBV12-4 and TRBJ2-1; TRBD2 matches at 8 bases. The CDR3 covers 17 residues. V dropped 3 bases and J dropped 7; count of bases not matched to a gene: 14. This CDR3 is CASSFPSMAGGKNEQFF. CDR3 DNA: TGTGCCAGCAGTTTCCCCAGCATGGCGGGGGGCAAGAATGAGCAGTTCTTC.

This clonotype has at least ten counts. This rearrangement joins TRBV3-1 to TRBJ1-3; tentatively, D is TRBD1 (6 bases). Trimming cost V 4 bases and J 4 bases, with 11 bases left between them. The germline CDR1 and CDR2 sequences are LGHDT and YNNKEL (reference sequence). The CDR3 extends over 14 amino acids. CDR3 loop: CASSPQGGGNTIYF. Written as DNA, the CDR3 is TGTGCCAGCAGCCCACAGGGTGGAGGAAACACCATATATTTT.

In this sample, this clonotype turned up many times. This chain connects TRBV12-3 or TRBV12-4 to TRBJ2-1; 7 nucleotides line up with TRBD2. Trimming at V came to 3 bases and at J to 4 bases, leaving 6 bases not matched to a gene. The CDR3 covers 15 residues. CDR3 in amino acids: CASSFSGTKYNEQFF. CDR3 DNA sequence: TGTGCCAGCAGTTTCTCCGGGACTAAGTACAATGAGCAGTTCTTC.

The rearrangement uses TRBV5-1 and TRBJ2-1; D unresolved. The V end lost 4 bases, the J end lost 9 bases, and 14 bases lay between the germline ends. Germline V lookup: CDR1 SGHRS, CDR2 YFSETQ. The CDR3 runs 13 residues. In DNA form, the CDR3 reads TGCGCCAGCAGCGTGATCGTTGGCGGTGAGCAGTTCTTC. Translated: CASSVIVGGEQFF.

As regards this clonotype: One end of the junction does not line up with germline, which may come from a read error. The rearrangement uses TRBV20-1 and TRBJ2-5; 7 bases fit TRBD2. CDR1 and CDR2 from the germline V gene are DFQATT and SNEGSKA (reference sequence). This CDR3 contains 13 residues. CDR3 sequence (DNA): TGCAGTGCCTGTCGGGGGGACCAAGAGACCCGGTACTTC. Protein product: CSACRGDQETRYF.

This clonotype showed up just a few times. The chain joins TRBV5-1 to TRBJ1-6; tentatively, D is TRBD1 (5 bases). Trimming pared 2 bases from V and 6 bases from J, leaving 18 bases between. Germline CDR1 is SGHRS and CDR2 is YFSETQ. There are 17 residues in the CDR3. The CDR3 nucleotides are TGCGCCAGCAGCTTACCCCCCGACGGGGGGGTTAATTCACCCCTCCACTTT. Encoded protein: CASSLPPDGGVNSPLHF.

V is TRBV12-3 or TRBV12-4 and J is TRBJ2-7; D not certain. The CDR3 contains 15 residues. The V gene lost 2 bases and the J gene lost 0 bases, with 11 bases spanning the gap. In nucleotides, the CDR3 is TGTGCCAGCAGTTTACAACCCGGAAACTCCTACGAGCAGTACTTC. This encodes CASSLQPGNSYEQYF.

This clonotype has just a few counts. The chain recombines TRBV7-6 with TRBJ1-3; 8 bases line up with TRBD1. The ends lost 2 bases at V and 2 bases at J; junction bases unmatched: 11. The CDR3 length is 18 residues. The germline gives CDR1 SGHVS, CDR2 FNYEAQ. This chain's CDR3 is CASSLRTGKDRAGNTIYF. The CDR3 region has the DNA TGTGCCAGCAGCTTACGGACAGGGAAAGATCGGGCTGGAAACACCATATATTTT.

The chain recombines TRBV20-1 with TRBJ2-7; 13 bases fit TRBD2. The CDR3 is made up of 16 amino acids. Germline V gene data show CDR1 as DFQATT and CDR2 as SNEGSKA (reference sequence). With 5 bases clipped from V and 0 bases from J, the junction kept 7 bases outside the gene matches. CDR3 sequence: CSASGTSGESSYEQYF. The DNA of the CDR3 is TGCAGTGCTTCCGGGACTAGCGGGGAGAGCTCCTACGAGCAGTACTTC.

This clonotype turned up a few times. The chain recombines TRBV5-1 with TRBJ2-1; D might be TRBD1 (6 bases). CDR1 SGHRS and CDR2 YFSETQ come from the germline V gene. V was pared by 1 base and J by 2 bases, with 13 bases between. The CDR3 has 16 amino acids. CDR3: CASSLRTDTTYNEQFF. CDR3 in DNA: TGCGCCAGCAGCTTGAGGACAGACACGACCTACAATGAGCAGTTCTTC.

The CDR3 DNA reads TGCAGTGCCGACCGGGGGAACGGCTACACCTTC. It codes for CSADRGNGYTF. This chain connects TRBV20-1 to TRBJ1-2, with a weak D call TRBD1 (5 bases). The germline gives CDR1 DFQATT, CDR2 SNEGSKA (reference sequence). The length of the CDR3 is 11 residues. The V and J ends lost 6 bases and 8 bases respectively, with 13 bases between them.

This clonotype was observed a few times. The chain couples TRBV7-9 to TRBJ2-3, with 7 bases lining up with TRBD1. The CDR3 has 17 residues. The germline V gene has CDR1 SEHNR and CDR2 FQNEAQ (reference sequence). The J segment lost 2 bases and the V segment lost 4 bases, leaving 12 bases of the junction unmatched. DNA for the CDR3: TGTGCCAGCAGCTACACACCGGGACAGAGACCCACAGATACGCAGTATTTT. Translating it yields CASSYTPGQRPTDTQYF.